This entry lists 17 T cell receptor beta chains sequenced from one sample in a study of control samples from healthy donors and cancer patients (dated by TCRdb to the early 2020s). Library prep was done by the immunoSEQ multiplex PCR assay. The table comes from immuneACCESS by way of TCRdb, which keeps in-frame sequences with V and J called. Part of the clones is missing from these tables; in studies checked, under half for an unresolved V gene and the rest for unknown reasons. Recorded for this sample are 9,500 to 15,000 clones; more than 75% of them occurred a single time. Together, the top ten hold around 3% of the sample. The source material was formalin-fixed, paraffin-embedded tissue. The receptors originated from a male donor with melanoma.

In this sample, this clone turned up once. The rearrangement links TRBV7-8 to TRBJ2-3, with D perhaps assigned TRBD1 or TRBD2 (5 bases each). Trimming pared 0 bases from V and 4 bases from J, leaving 11 bases between. CDR1 and CDR2 from the germline V gene are SGHVS and FQNEAQ. The CDR3 has 15 amino acids. The CDR3 DNA sequence: TGTGCCAGCAGCTTAGCGGGACGCAGTCCAGATACGCAGTATTTT. Its translation: CASSLAGRSPDTQYF.

The chain uses TRBV12-3 or TRBV12-4 and TRBJ1-6; D is uncertain. V lost 7 bases to trimming and J lost 7 bases, with 11 bases between them. The CDR3 length is 13 residues. CDR3 nucleotides: TGTGCCAGCACGAGAGGGTCCAATTCACCCCTCCACTTT. Protein product: CASTRGSNSPLHF.

CDR3 protein: CAWSALGGGLQHGYTF. The CDR3 DNA reads TGTGCCTGGAGTGCCCTCGGGGGGGGACTTCAACATGGCTACACCTTC. V and J are TRBV30 and TRBJ1-2; tentatively, D is TRBD1 (5 bases). The CDR3 consists of 16 residues. Germline lookup yields CDR1 GTSNPN and CDR2 SVGIG (reference sequence). V lost 1 base and J lost 6, with 21 bases in between.

CDR3 in DNA: TGTGCCACCAGCAGAGAATCAGGGGGCCGAGCCCTCGGGGGAGAGACCCAGTACTTC. Protein sequence: CATSRESGGRALGGETQYF. This chain uses TRBV15 with TRBJ2-5, with TRBD1 matching 8 bases. The J segment lost 4 bases and the V segment lost 0 bases, leaving 16 bases of the junction unmatched. The CDR3 is 19 amino acids. CDR1 is LNHNV, CDR2 YYDKDF, per germline (reference sequence).

The rearrangement joins TRBV21-1 to TRBJ2-7; the tabulated D call, TRBD2, remains unverified against the DNA. TRBV21-1 is described as a pseudogene. This CDR3 spans 15 amino acids. CDR3 amino acids: CASSKSRREGYEQYV. DNA of the CDR3: TGTGCCAGCAGCAAAAGTCGGAGGGAAGGCTACGAGCAGTACGTC.

The chain uses TRBV6-2 or TRBV6-3 and TRBJ1-2; D is undetermined. V gave up 2 bases and J gave up 3 bases, with 22 bases separating them. CDR1 and CDR2 (germline): MNHEY, SVGEGT. This CDR3 spans 18 amino acids. DNA for the CDR3: TGTGCCAGCAGTTACGGGTGGGTCCGACGGACCTTTGACTATGGCTACACCTTC. Protein product: CASSYGWVRRTFDYGYTF.

Only a few counts were recorded for this clone. The rearrangement links TRBV11-3 to TRBJ1-1, with a tentative D call TRBD1 (5 bases). The CDR3 runs to 14 residues. Trimming cost V 5 bases and J 8 bases, with 18 bases left between them. Germline CDR1 and CDR2: SGHNT and YENEEA. The CDR3 nucleotides read TGTGCCAGCAGCCTTTATCAGGGAGGGCGGGAAGCTTTCTTT. Translated, it gives CASSLYQGGREAFF. Full variable domain (missing parts from reference TRBV11-3 and TRBJ1-1): EAGVVQSPRYKIIEKKQPVAFWCNPISGHNTLYWYLQNLGQGPELLIRYENEEAVDDSQLPKDRFSAERLKGVDSTLKIQPAELGDSAVYLCASSLYQGGREAFFGQGTRLTVV.

This clone was counted only a few times. Here the CDR3 reads CASSPPGTGGLNPKGTGELFF. In DNA form, the CDR3 reads TGTGCCAGCTCACCACCTGGTACAGGGGGCCTGAATCCGAAGGGCACCGGGGAGCTGTTTTTT. The chain uses TRBV18 and TRBJ2-2, with 9 positions matching TRBD1. V trimming: 0 bases; J trimming: 4 bases; junction bases outside the gene matches: 18. The CDR3 sequence is 21 residues long. From germline, CDR1 is KGHSH and CDR2 LQKENI.

The rearrangement joins TRBV19 to TRBJ1-5; D not certain. The germline V and J ends were trimmed by 2 bases and 0 bases, with 8 bases remaining between them. Germline CDR1 is LNHDA and CDR2 is SQIVND (reference sequence). The CDR3 is 15 amino acids. The DNA for the CDR3 is TGTGCCAGTAGTATACGACCGTATAGCAATCAGCCCCAGCATTTT. Translating it yields CASSIRPYSNQPQHF.

The chain carries TRBV5-1 and TRBJ2-5; 10 bases match TRBD2. The CDR3 totals 18 residues. Germline CDR1 SGHRS, CDR2 YFSETQ. Losses at the gene ends were 4 bases for V and 1 base for J; bases not matched to a gene: 13. This chain's CDR3 is CASSKRPSSGSPQETQYF. The CDR3 bases are TGCGCCAGCAGCAAGCGCCCATCTAGCGGGAGCCCCCAAGAGACCCAGTACTTC.

The chain is built from TRBV5-6 and TRBJ1-5, with 8 nucleotides matching TRBD1. Germline V CDR1 and CDR2: SGHDT, YYEEEE. The length of the CDR3 is 16 residues. The ends lost 4 bases at V and 5 bases at J; junction bases unmatched: 11. CDR3 DNA: TGTGCCAGCAGCCTAGATGACAGGGGAGATGATCAGCCCCAGCATTTT. Its protein is CASSLDDRGDDQPQHF.

V and J are TRBV5-4 and TRBJ2-1, with 11 bases matching TRBD2. CDR3 length: 15 residues. The V and J ends lost 3 bases and 6 bases, in that order; junction bases with no gene match: 5. CDR1 is SGHNT, CDR2 YYREEE, per germline (reference sequence). The CDR3 loop reads CASSSTLAGANEQFF. DNA of the CDR3: TGTGCCAGCAGCTCAACACTAGCGGGAGCCAATGAGCAGTTCTTC.

The J gene is TRBJ2-3, the V gene TRBV7-9; 12 bases agree with TRBD2. V was clipped by 5 bases and J by 4 bases; unmatched bases: 7. Germline V gene lookup returns CDR1 SEHNR and CDR2 FQNEAQ (reference sequence). The CDR3 runs to 16 residues. CDR3 region: CASSRTSGRFPDTQYF. The CDR3 region has the DNA TGTGCCAGCAGCCGAACTAGCGGGAGGTTCCCAGATACGCAGTATTTT.

J is TRBJ2-1 and V is TRBV9, with D uncertain. The CDR3 extends over 13 amino acids. The germline V and J ends were trimmed by 3 bases and 7 bases, with 11 bases remaining between them. CDR1 is SGDLS and CDR2 is YYNGEE in the germline V gene. In nucleotides, the CDR3 is TGTGCCAGCAGCGATCAGACCAAGAATGAGCAGTTCTTC. Its translation: CASSDQTKNEQFF. Full variable domain (outside the CDR3, taken from reference TRBV9 and TRBJ2-1): DSGVTQTPKHLITATGQRVTLRCSPRSGDLSVYWYQQSLDQGLQFLIQYYNGEERAKGNILERFSAQQFPDLHSELNLSSLELGDSALYFCASSDQTKNEQFFGPGTRLTVL.

This clone was observed a single time. This chain connects TRBV29-1 to TRBJ2-3; D may match TRBD1 or TRBD2 (7 bases each). CDR1 and CDR2 (germline): SQVTM, ANQGSEA. The V and J ends lost 8 bases and 3 bases respectively, with 18 bases between them. This CDR3 comprises 14 residues. For the CDR3, the DNA is TGCAGCCACAGGAGTCAGGGGGGGACAGATACGCAGTATTTT. It encodes CSHRSQGGTDTQYF.

Only a few counts were recorded for this clone. The chain joins TRBV5-6 to TRBJ2-1; TRBD2 aligns across 8 bases. CDR3 length: 15 amino acids. CDR1 and CDR2 (germline): SGHDT, YYEEEE. J was trimmed by 5 bases and V by 6 bases; bases with no gene match: 10. The CDR3 bases are TGTGCCAGCATCACGATCCGGGAGGGTCACAATGAGCAGTTCTTC. Translation gives CASITIREGHNEQFF.

V and J are TRBV19 and TRBJ1-5; D uncertain. This CDR3 spans 16 amino acids. The V end was cut by 3 bases, the J end by 2 bases, with 14 bases between. Germline-derived CDR1 and CDR2 are LNHDA and SQIVND (reference sequence). The CDR3 region has the DNA TGTGCCAGTAGTATGGGAGCGATCCGCGGCAATCAGCCCCAGCATTTT. Protein: CASSMGAIRGNQPQHF.